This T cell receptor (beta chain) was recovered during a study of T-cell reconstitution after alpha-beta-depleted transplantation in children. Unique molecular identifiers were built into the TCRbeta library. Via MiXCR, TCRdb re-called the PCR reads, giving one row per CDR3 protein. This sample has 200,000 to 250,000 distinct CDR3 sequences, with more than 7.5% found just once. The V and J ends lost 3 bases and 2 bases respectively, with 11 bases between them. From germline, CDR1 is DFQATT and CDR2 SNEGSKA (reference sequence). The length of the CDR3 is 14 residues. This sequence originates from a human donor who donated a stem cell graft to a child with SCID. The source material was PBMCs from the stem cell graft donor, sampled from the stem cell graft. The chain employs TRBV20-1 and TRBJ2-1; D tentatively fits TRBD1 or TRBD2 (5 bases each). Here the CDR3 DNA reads TGCAGTGCTAGGGGGGAAGGGCCCTACAATGAGCAGTTCTTC. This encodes CSARGEGPYNEQFF.